What follows is one TCR beta chain and its context. Antigen: not known. Sequencing was performed with immunoSEQ multiplex PCR; in TCRdb, only in-frame clones are kept and a portion is missing. In the table there are 77,000 or so clones, around four fifths of which are singletons. The sample belongs to a study of OX40 agonist ivuxolimab in advanced cancers. Across the whole study: Ivuxolimab is an agonistic anti-OX40 (CD134) antibody, and patients were treated with it.

Study outcomes and limitations: Expanded clones were, on average, more numerous in CD8+ T cells than in CD4+. The expanded peripheral T cells' antigen specificity was not determined.

Germline CDR1 reads GTSNPN; CDR2 reads SVGIG (reference sequence). V was pared by 5 bases and J by 3 bases, with 16 bases between. This CDR3 region has 14 residues. Blood draws occurred at baseline, cycle 4 day 1, and cycle 7 day 1. The chain uses TRBV30 and TRBJ1-1; D not resolved. Sequencing was performed on CD4+ or CD8+ T cells sorted from blood, taken in a trial of the OX40 agonist ivuxolimab. This clonotype was sampled from an adult with an advanced solid tumor such as melanoma, head and neck, liver or kidney cancer. CDR3 sequence reads: CAWLNMPLDTEAFF. The CDR3 region has the DNA TGTGCCTGGTTAAACATGCCCTTGGACACTGAAGCTTTCTTT.